The 31 T cell receptor beta chains below all came from one sample that was sequenced in a study of early T cells in non-severe SARS-CoV-2 infection. One entry per CDR3 protein, called by TCRdb with MiXCR from the 5' RACE reads. Seen here are about 42,000 distinct CDR3 sequences, roughly 6% observed once, and the top ten hold roughly 8.2%. Here the sequenced sample was whole blood, taken at baseline. These receptor sequences come from an adult who was a healthcare worker with PCR-confirmed SARS-CoV-2 infection or an uninfected control (not recorded which).

This clonotype was counted ten times or more. V and J are TRBV20-1 and TRBJ2-7, with 9 bases lining up with TRBD1. The CDR3 is 13 amino acids. V gave up 6 bases and J gave up 3 bases; unmatched junction bases: 6. Germline CDR1 DFQATT, CDR2 SNEGSKA (reference sequence). The CDR3 protein is CSAWGQGDYEQYF. CDR3 coding DNA: TGCAGTGCCTGGGGACAGGGCGACTACGAGCAGTACTTC.

This clonotype has only a few counts. The chain employs TRBV24-1 and TRBJ2-1, with 10 bases lining up with TRBD1. Losses at the gene ends were 3 bases for V and 9 bases for J; bases not matched to a gene: 13. The length of the CDR3 is 17 residues. CDR1 KGHDR and CDR2 SFDVKD come from the germline V gene. As DNA, the CDR3 is TGTGCCACCAGTGATCCGGAACGGGGACAGGGGATGGGTGAGCAGTTCTTC. Translation: CATSDPERGQGMGEQFF.

This clonotype was seen a handful of times. V gene TRBV29-1 combines with J gene TRBJ1-1; D unclear. The CDR3 has 12 amino acids. The V end lost 3 bases, the J end lost 11 bases, and 16 bases lay between the germline ends. Germline assignment: CDR1 SQVTM and CDR2 ANQGSEA. CDR3 nucleotide sequence: TGCAGCGTTGAGCGAGGGAGGCAGGATGCTTTCTTT. It encodes CSVERGRQDAFF.

This clonotype was counted between two and nine times. The CDR3 is CSARERLYSNQPQHF. The CDR3 DNA follows: TGCAGTGCTAGAGAAAGACTCTATAGCAATCAGCCCCAGCATTTT. The chain employs TRBV20-1 and TRBJ1-5; D remains unclear. The V gene's germline CDR1 is DFQATT and CDR2 SNEGSKA (reference sequence). The CDR3 is made up of 15 amino acids. Trimming took off 0 bases at V and 0 bases at J, with 9 bases between the two ends.

This chain connects TRBV14 to TRBJ2-2, with D maybe TRBD1 (5 bases). In germline, CDR1 is SGHDN, CDR2 FVKESK. This CDR3 comprises 14 residues. The germline V and J ends were trimmed by 6 bases and 7 bases, with 15 bases remaining between them. The CDR3 sequence: CASRVQAYSGELFF. The CDR3 region has the DNA TGTGCCAGCAGGGTACAGGCGTACAGCGGGGAGCTGTTTTTT.

The V gene is TRBV6-2 or TRBV6-3, the J gene TRBJ2-3; TRBD1 is a possible D gene (6 bases). V dropped 0 bases and J dropped 5 bases, with 18 bases sitting between them. This CDR3 region has 17 residues. From germline, CDR1 is MNHEY and CDR2 SVGEGT. Here the CDR3 reads CASSYSTGQRYKDTQYF. CDR3 coding DNA: TGTGCCAGCAGTTACTCGACAGGACAACGCTACAAAGATACGCAGTATTTT.

The sample holds many counts of this clonotype. The chain uses TRBV7-6 and TRBJ1-3; TRBD1 is a possible D gene (6 bases). Deletions cut 7 bases from V and 4 bases from J, with 14 bases between. CDR1 and CDR2 from the germline V gene are SGHVS and FNYEAQ. This CDR3 is 14 amino acids long. The chain's CDR3 is CASTTWGLGNTIYF. The CDR3 nucleotides are TGTGCCAGCACCACTTGGGGGCTGGGAAACACCATATATTTT.

This clonotype has at least ten counts. The rearrangement uses TRBV12-2 and TRBJ2-1; the DNA was not used to check the table's D call, TRBD2. TRBV12-2 is marked as a pseudogene. The CDR3 consists of 14 residues. CDR3 in amino acids: CASRFVRAHNEQFF. CDR3 coding DNA: TGTGCAAGTCGCTTCGTGAGGGCCCACAATGAGCAGTTCTTC.

This clonotype was picked up many times. J is TRBJ2-1 and V is TRBV6-6; TRBD1 is a possible D gene (7 bases). The CDR3 covers 13 residues. Germline V gene sequence: CDR1 MNHNY, CDR2 SVGAGI (reference sequence). V lost 5 bases and J lost 6, with 11 bases in between. In DNA, the CDR3 is TGTGCCAGCAGTGCGGGACAGCCCAATGAGCAGTTCTTC. As protein: CASSAGQPNEQFF.

This clonotype has a count of ten or more. This chain connects TRBV9 to TRBJ1-6; tentative D call: TRBD1 (5 bases). CDR1 is SGDLS and CDR2 is YYNGEE in the germline V gene. The length of the CDR3 is 12 residues. With 4 bases removed from V and 8 bases from J, the gap between germline ends came to 7 bases. CDR3 sequence reads: CASSKGDSPLHF. In nucleotides, the CDR3 is TGTGCCAGCAGCAAAGGGGATTCACCCCTCCACTTT. Full variable domain (missing parts from reference TRBV9 and TRBJ1-6): DSGVTQTPKHLITATGQRVTLRCSPRSGDLSVYWYQQSLDQGLQFLIQYYNGEERAKGNILERFSAQQFPDLHSELNLSSLELGDSALYFCASSKGDSPLHFGNGTRLTVT.

The J gene is TRBJ1-1, the V gene TRBV30; no definite D call. Germline loops: CDR1 GTSNPN, CDR2 SVGIG (reference sequence). The CDR3 is 14 residues long. V gave up 2 bases and J gave up 1 base, with 11 bases separating them. In DNA form, the CDR3 reads TGTGCCTGGAGTCGGCTGGCGGGGAACACTGAAGCTTTCTTT. Its translation: CAWSRLAGNTEAFF.

The chain is built from TRBV24-1 and TRBJ2-1, with 8 bases lining up with TRBD1. In germline, CDR1 is KGHDR, CDR2 SFDVKD. The CDR3 contains 15 residues. V lost 7 bases to trimming and J lost 7 bases; unmatched junction nucleotides: 11. DNA for the CDR3: TGTGCCACCAGCTTGACAGGACAGGGTAAAAATGAGCAGTTCTTC. Its protein product is CATSLTGQGKNEQFF.

The gene calls are TRBV20-1 and TRBJ1-2; 11 bases map to TRBD1. The CDR3 runs 14 residues. V lost 5 bases and J lost 4; bases outside the gene matches: 6. In germline, CDR1 is DFQATT, CDR2 SNEGSKA (reference sequence). The CDR3 region is CSARAGTGGYGYTF. CDR3 coding DNA: TGCAGTGCTCGCGCCGGGACAGGGGGCTATGGCTACACCTTC.

This clonotype was detected once. V and J are TRBV2 and TRBJ2-1; 12 nucleotides align to TRBD2. V dropped 3 bases and J dropped 9; count of bases not matched to a gene: 6. Germline V gene lookup returns CDR1 SNHLY and CDR2 FYNNEI. The CDR3 sequence is 15 residues long. CDR3 DNA sequence: TGTGCCAGCAGTGATTCTAGCGGGGGGGCGGTTGAGCAGTTCTTC. Its protein product is CASSDSSGGAVEQFF.

Concerning this clonotype: Since a much larger clone is just one base distant, this may be a read error. This CDR3 reads CASSYSSLYDYTF. CDR3 DNA: TGTGCCAGCAGTTACTCTTCCCTCTATGACTACACCTTC. This chain connects TRBV6-5 to TRBJ1-2; D remains ambiguous. Germline V CDR1 and CDR2: MNHEY, SVGAGI. The CDR3 totals 13 residues.

This clonotype occurred a few times. V is TRBV11-2 and J is TRBJ2-6; D unclear. Germline values: CDR1 SGHAT, CDR2 FQNNGV. This CDR3 is 14 amino acids long. The V gene lost 7 bases and the J gene lost 3 bases, with 10 bases spanning the gap. For the CDR3, the DNA is TGTGCCAGCACCTATACAAGTGGGGCCAACGTCCTGACTTTC. Its translation is CASTYTSGANVLTF.

The table lists this clonotype with a few counts. V and J are TRBV12-3 or TRBV12-4 and TRBJ2-7; D is possibly TRBD1 (6 bases). The CDR3 totals 14 residues. Trimming shortened V by 5 bases and J by 1 base, and 12 bases separated the two germline ends. The DNA of the CDR3 is TGTGCCAGCAGTCGTACAGGGAAATCCTACGAGCAGTACTTC. Protein: CASSRTGKSYEQYF.

This clonotype occurred a few times. V gene TRBV6-2 or TRBV6-3 combines with J gene TRBJ1-2, with D unclear. The CDR3 totals 13 residues. V shed 0 bases and J shed 8 bases, with 10 bases lying between them. Germline V gives CDR1 MNHEY, CDR2 SVGEGT. CDR3: CASSYSPLVGYTF. The CDR3 nucleotides are TGTGCCAGCAGTTACTCGCCGTTGGTCGGCTACACCTTC.

This clonotype showed up many times. J is TRBJ2-1 and V is TRBV6-2 or TRBV6-3; TRBD2 agrees at 12 bases. Germline CDR1 reads MNHEY; CDR2 reads SVGEGT. Unmatched junction bases numbered 14, after V lost 5 bases and J lost 6 bases. The CDR3 runs 18 residues. CDR3 bases: TGTGCCAGCAGTACCACCTCCAGAGCGGGACTAGCGGGCAATGAGCAGTTCTTC. Amino acid sequence: CASSTTSRAGLAGNEQFF.

Only a few counts were recorded for this clonotype. V and J are TRBV5-6 and TRBJ2-6; D is uncertain. The CDR3 sequence is 17 residues long. Per the germline V gene, CDR1 is SGHDT and CDR2 is YYEEEE. Trimming removed 1 base from V and 0 bases from J, with 11 bases in between. Here the CDR3 DNA reads TGTGCCAGCAGCTTGAGGACGGTCTCCTCTGGGGCCAACGTCCTGACTTTC. This sequence encodes CASSLRTVSSGANVLTF. The variable domain in full, with the rest retrieved from reference TRBV5-6 and TRBJ2-6, is DAGVTQSPTHLIKTRGQQVTLRCSPKSGHDTVSWYQQALGQGPQFIFQYYEEEERQRGNFPDRFSGHQFPNYSSELNVNALLLGDSALYLCASSLRTVSSGANVLTFGAGSRLTVL.

This clonotype occurred many times. CDR3 sequence reads: CASSLSPRVRTGELFF. CDR3 DNA: TGTGCCAGCAGTTTAAGTCCCAGGGTGCGAACCGGGGAGCTGTTTTTT. The rearrangement uses TRBV12-3 or TRBV12-4 and TRBJ2-2; TRBD1 is a possible D gene (5 bases). The CDR3 has 16 residues. Trimming left V 2 bases short and J 5 bases short, with 15 bases between.

The chain is built from TRBV4-3 and TRBJ1-5, with TRBD1 matching over 7 bases. There are 15 residues in the CDR3. V lost 0 bases, J lost 5 bases, and 4 bases stayed unmatched. From germline, CDR1 is LGHNA and CDR2 YSLEER. The CDR3 DNA is TGCGCCAGCAGCCAAGATCAGGGGGAAGATCAGCCCCAGCATTTT. Protein product: CASSQDQGEDQPQHF.

This clonotype was counted a few times. The chain uses TRBV20-1 and TRBJ2-7, with TRBD1 as a possible D gene (6 bases). V was clipped by 0 bases and J by 2 bases, with 17 bases between them. This CDR3 spans 16 amino acids. Germline V CDR1 and CDR2: DFQATT, SNEGSKA (reference sequence). CDR3: CSARDRRNRAPYEQYF. Written as DNA, the CDR3 is TGCAGTGCTAGAGATCGACGGAACAGGGCCCCCTACGAGCAGTACTTC.

The sample holds a few counts of this clonotype. The V call is TRBV7-2, the J call TRBJ1-6; D not certain. CDR1 and CDR2 from the germline V gene are SGHTA and FQGNSA. This CDR3 comprises 13 residues. V lost 5 bases to trimming and J lost 10 bases, with 12 bases between them. Here the CDR3 reads CASSAEGGSPLHF. CDR3 in DNA: TGTGCCAGCAGCGCAGAAGGTGGATCACCCCTCCACTTT.

The V gene is TRBV11-2, the J gene TRBJ2-1; 10 bases align to TRBD2. Germline-derived CDR1 and CDR2 are SGHAT and FQNNGV. There are 15 residues in the CDR3. J was trimmed by 9 bases and V by 5 bases; bases with no gene match: 10. The CDR3 bases are TGTGCCAGCAGCCGAACCACAGCGGGGGGGCGTGAGCAGTTCTTC. It translates to CASSRTTAGGREQFF.

This clonotype was observed many times. This sequence joins TRBV10-3 and TRBJ1-1, with D perhaps TRBD1 (6 bases). Germline V gives CDR1 ENHRY, CDR2 SYGVKD. The CDR3 runs 14 residues. The V gene lost 4 bases and the J gene lost 0 bases, with 9 bases spanning the gap. CDR3 loop: CAISATGMNTEAFF. The CDR3, as DNA: TGTGCCATCAGTGCGACAGGTATGAACACTGAAGCTTTCTTT.

There are a few counts of this clonotype. V usage is TRBV6-6 and J usage is TRBJ2-7; D is possibly TRBD1 or TRBD2 (6 bases each). V lost 2 bases to trimming and J lost 3 bases, with 17 bases between them. Germline CDR1 and CDR2: MNHNY and SVGAGI (reference sequence). The CDR3 extends over 16 amino acids. The CDR3 DNA is TGTGCCAGCAGTTACAGGGGGGTCAGGGACAACTACGAGCAGTACTTC. It codes for CASSYRGVRDNYEQYF.

This clonotype was observed many times. The chain carries TRBV7-9 and TRBJ1-1; tentative D call: TRBD1 (6 bases). The CDR3 consists of 18 residues. CDR1 is SEHNR, CDR2 FQNEAQ, per germline (reference sequence). With 1 base removed from V and 0 bases from J, the gap between germline ends came to 18 bases. The CDR3 DNA reads TGTGCCAGCAGCTTAGAGGGGCAGGGGAGGAGTATGAACACTGAAGCTTTCTTT. Translated: CASSLEGQGRSMNTEAFF.

This clonotype was seen a handful of times. CDR3 residues: CASSFTGNSGNTIYF. The CDR3, as DNA: TGTGCCAGCAGCTTTACCGGCAACTCTGGAAACACCATATATTTT. J is TRBJ1-3 and V is TRBV7-2; D unclear. Looked up from germline, CDR1 is SGHTA and CDR2 is FQGNSA. The V gene lost 3 bases and the J gene lost 0 bases, with 9 bases spanning the gap. This CDR3 is built from 15 residues.

This clonotype was found a few times. The rearrangement links TRBV12-3 or TRBV12-4 to TRBJ1-1; 10 nucleotides align to TRBD1. Trimming cost V 3 bases and J 7 bases; bases outside gene matches: 8. The CDR3 is 15 residues long. The CDR3, as DNA: TGTGCCAGCAGTTTTTTCCGGGACAGGGGTAGTGAAGCTTTCTTT. It translates to CASSFFRDRGSEAFF.

This CDR3 is CSAADQNVAYGYTF. The CDR3 DNA sequence: TGCAGCGCCGCCGATCAGAACGTAGCTTATGGCTACACCTTC. V usage is TRBV29-1 and J usage is TRBJ1-2; D is unclear. The germline gives CDR1 SQVTM, CDR2 ANQGSEA. CDR3 length: 14 amino acids. Trimming pared 7 bases from V and 5 bases from J, leaving 20 bases between.